A selection of T cell receptor beta chains follows, all from one sample in a study of PD-1 blockade in classical Hodgkin lymphoma. Using immunoSEQ multiplex PCR, the repertoire was profiled, and TCRdb retains in-frame clones only, with some absent. Here the sample spans almost 100,000 clones, around nine tenths being singletons. The input for sequencing was peripheral blood mononuclear cells (PBMCs), taken at baseline. These receptors came from a human donor with classical Hodgkin lymphoma. CDR3s include the opening cysteine and the closing phenylalanine or tryptophan. The D gene is left open where the match is weak. Clone size is shown for a subset of rows, as once, few, many or a class of expanded clone.

d_call: -; v_call: TRBV7-2; j_call: TRBJ1-1; clone_size: -; cdr3_aa: CASSSFRMNTEAFF; cdr3_nt: TGTGCCAGCAGCTCCTTCCGGATGAACACTGAAGCTTTCTTT
d_call: -; v_call: TRBV10-1; j_call: TRBJ2-7; clone_size: -; cdr3_aa: CASSPAAGANEQYF; cdr3_nt: TGCGCCAGCAGCCCCGCGGCGGGGGCCAACGAGCAGTACTTC
d_call: -; v_call: TRBV7-9; j_call: TRBJ2-5; clone_size: once; cdr3_aa: CASSLGYGQPETQYF; cdr3_nt: TGTGCCAGCAGCTTGGGGTACGGTCAACCAGAGACCCAGTACTTC
d_call: -; v_call: TRBV5-1; j_call: TRBJ1-2; clone_size: -; cdr3_aa: CASSPRGVGVPSGWGYTF; cdr3_nt: TGCGCCAGCAGCCCCCGAGGGGTAGGGGTCCCTTCGGGCTGGGGCTACACCTTC
d_call: -; v_call: TRBV2; j_call: TRBJ1-4; clone_size: -; cdr3_aa: CASRFGQTTNEKLFF; cdr3_nt: TGTGCCAGCAGATTTGGACAGACAACTAATGAAAAACTGTTTTTT
d_call: TRBD1; v_call: TRBV2; j_call: TRBJ2-2; clone_size: -; cdr3_aa: CASRKYTGGSVGELFF; cdr3_nt: TGTGCCAGCAGGAAATATACAGGGGGCTCGGTCGGGGAGCTGTTTTTT
d_call: -; v_call: TRBV5-4; j_call: TRBJ2-3; clone_size: -; cdr3_aa: CASSLSLGGADTQYF; cdr3_nt: TGTGCCAGCAGCTTGTCACTAGGGGGGGCAGATACGCAGTATTTT
d_call: -; v_call: TRBV29-1; j_call: TRBJ2-3; clone_size: -; cdr3_aa: CSVGGPDTQYF; cdr3_nt: TGCAGCGTAGGGGGTCCAGATACGCAGTATTTT
d_call: TRBD1; v_call: TRBV2; j_call: TRBJ1-4; clone_size: -; cdr3_aa: CASSDKQGAGEKLFF; cdr3_nt: TGTGCCAGCAGTGATAAACAGGGGGCGGGGGAAAAACTGTTTTTT
d_call: -; v_call: TRBV9; j_call: TRBJ2-7; clone_size: -; cdr3_aa: CASSVRESHEQYF; cdr3_nt: TGTGCCAGCAGCGTACGGGAATCCCACGAGCAGTACTTC
d_call: TRBD1; v_call: TRBV27; j_call: TRBJ2-1; clone_size: -; cdr3_aa: CASSWDRGRNEQFF; cdr3_nt: TGTGCCAGCAGTTGGGACAGGGGGAGGAATGAGCAGTTCTTC
d_call: -; v_call: TRBV27; j_call: TRBJ2-7; clone_size: -; cdr3_aa: CASSPGLRGYEQYF; cdr3_nt: TGTGCCAGCAGCCCGGGACTCCGTGGCTACGAGCAGTACTTC
d_call: -; v_call: TRBV7-6; j_call: TRBJ2-2; clone_size: -; cdr3_aa: CASSPARGTGELFF; cdr3_nt: TGTGCCAGCAGCCCGGCCCGCGGCACCGGGGAGCTGTTTTTT
d_call: TRBD1; v_call: TRBV27; j_call: TRBJ2-2; clone_size: few; cdr3_aa: CASNTGQGVLPGELFF; cdr3_nt: TGTGCCAGCAACACCGGACAGGGGGTTCTTCCCGGGGAGCTGTTTTTT
d_call: -; v_call: TRBV5-1; j_call: TRBJ2-7; clone_size: -; cdr3_aa: CASRAGTGLEQYF; cdr3_nt: TGCGCCAGCAGGGCCGGGACGGGTCTCGAGCAGTACTTC
d_call: -; v_call: TRBV4-1; j_call: TRBJ2-1; clone_size: -; cdr3_aa: CASSVGLDPYNEQFF; cdr3_nt: TGCGCCAGCAGCGTCGGCCTAGACCCCTACAATGAGCAGTTCTTC